The sequence of this T cell receptor beta chain was determined in a study of a mutant IDH1 vaccine in newly diagnosed glioma. Study background: Vaccine dosing followed radiotherapy by 4-6 weeks, or accompanied temozolomide cycles. Treated patients, approximately 60% male and about 38% female, averaged approximately 40 years of age. The therapy given earlier, which was standard therapy, consisted of radiotherapy, temozolomide, or both, and most of the patients received both.

This CDR3 region has 14 residues. V lost 5 bases and J lost 1, with 12 bases in between. CDR1 is MNHEY, CDR2 SMNVEV, per germline (reference sequence). Method: immunoSEQ multiplex PCR; TCRdb's copy keeps in-frame clones and lacks some. The sample gives around 50,000 clones, around 85% of which show up once; about 4.3% is in the top ten. About this clone: Its antigen is still unknown.

The sample's time point: week 47, end of study. It was 300 ug of mutant IDH1 20-mer peptide that made up each vaccine dose, given with topical imiquimod. The clonotype was recovered from a woman aged 30 to 39 with glioma. Some clones in this sample may be carry-over from other donors' samples. The sample consisted of PBMCs, taken from a glioma patient whose treatment included an IDH1 peptide vaccine. The chain joins TRBV27 to TRBJ2-7; D remains ambiguous. CDR3 region: CASSRVGRSYEQYF. The DNA for the CDR3 is TGTGCCAGCAGTAGAGTTGGCCGTTCCTACGAGCAGTACTTC.